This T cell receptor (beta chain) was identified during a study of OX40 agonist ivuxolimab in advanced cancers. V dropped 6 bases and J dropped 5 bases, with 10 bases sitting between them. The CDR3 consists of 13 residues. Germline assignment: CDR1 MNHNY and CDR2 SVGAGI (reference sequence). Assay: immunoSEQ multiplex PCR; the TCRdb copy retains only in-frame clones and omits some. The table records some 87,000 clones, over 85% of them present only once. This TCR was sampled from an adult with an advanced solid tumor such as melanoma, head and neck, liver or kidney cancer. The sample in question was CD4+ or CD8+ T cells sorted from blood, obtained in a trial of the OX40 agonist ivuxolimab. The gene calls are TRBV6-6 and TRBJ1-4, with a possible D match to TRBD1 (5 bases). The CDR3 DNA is TGTGCCAGCAGCCAGGGTCTAAATGAAAAACTGTTTTTT. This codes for CASSQGLNEKLFF.